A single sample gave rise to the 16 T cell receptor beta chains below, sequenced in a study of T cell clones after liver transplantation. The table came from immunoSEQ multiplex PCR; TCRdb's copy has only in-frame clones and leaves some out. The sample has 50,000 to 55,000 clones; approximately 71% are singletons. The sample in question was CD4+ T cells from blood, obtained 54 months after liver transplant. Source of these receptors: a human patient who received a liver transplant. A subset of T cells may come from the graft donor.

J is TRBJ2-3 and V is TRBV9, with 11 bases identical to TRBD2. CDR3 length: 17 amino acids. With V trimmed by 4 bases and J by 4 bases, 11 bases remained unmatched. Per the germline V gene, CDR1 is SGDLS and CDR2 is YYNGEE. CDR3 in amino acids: CASSRGGLADLSDTQYF. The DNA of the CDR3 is TGTGCCAGCAGCCGTGGGGGACTAGCGGATTTGTCAGATACGCAGTATTTT.

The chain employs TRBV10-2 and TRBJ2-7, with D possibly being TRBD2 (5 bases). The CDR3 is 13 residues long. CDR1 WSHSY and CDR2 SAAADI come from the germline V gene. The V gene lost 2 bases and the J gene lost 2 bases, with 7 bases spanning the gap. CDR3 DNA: TGCGCCAGCAGTGAGGAGGGCCCCTACGAGCAGTACTTC. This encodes CASSEEGPYEQYF.

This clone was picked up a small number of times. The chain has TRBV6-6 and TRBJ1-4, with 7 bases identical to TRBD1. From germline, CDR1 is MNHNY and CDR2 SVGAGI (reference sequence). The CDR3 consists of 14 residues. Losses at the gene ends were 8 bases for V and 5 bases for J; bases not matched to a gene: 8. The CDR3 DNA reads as TGTGCCAGCCTCAGTATAGGGGGCAATGAAAAACTGTTTTTT. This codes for CASLSIGGNEKLFF.

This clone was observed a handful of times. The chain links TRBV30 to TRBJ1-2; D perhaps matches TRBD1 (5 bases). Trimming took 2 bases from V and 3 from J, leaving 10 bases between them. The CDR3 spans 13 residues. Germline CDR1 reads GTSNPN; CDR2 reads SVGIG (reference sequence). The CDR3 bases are TGTGCCTGGAGTCAGGGCCTGGACTATGGCTACACCTTC. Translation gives CAWSQGLDYGYTF.

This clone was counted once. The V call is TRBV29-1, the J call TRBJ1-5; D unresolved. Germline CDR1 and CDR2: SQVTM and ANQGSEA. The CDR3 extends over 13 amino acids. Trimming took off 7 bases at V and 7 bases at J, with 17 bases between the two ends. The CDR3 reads CSAQEEGLQPQHF. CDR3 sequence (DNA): TGCAGCGCCCAGGAAGAAGGATTACAGCCCCAGCATTTT.

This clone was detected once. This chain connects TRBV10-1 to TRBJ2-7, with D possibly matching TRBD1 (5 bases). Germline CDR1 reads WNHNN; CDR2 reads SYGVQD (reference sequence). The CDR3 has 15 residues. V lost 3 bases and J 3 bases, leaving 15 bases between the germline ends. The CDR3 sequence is CASSDPRGTFYEQYF. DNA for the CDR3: TGCGCCAGCAGTGATCCAAGGGGTACTTTCTACGAGCAGTACTTC.

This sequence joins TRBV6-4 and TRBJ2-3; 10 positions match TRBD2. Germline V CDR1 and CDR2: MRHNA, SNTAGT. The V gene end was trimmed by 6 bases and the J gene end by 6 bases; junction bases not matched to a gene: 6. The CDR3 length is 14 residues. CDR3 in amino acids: CASSPAGGPDTQYF. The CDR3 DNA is TGTGCCAGCAGCCCAGCGGGGGGGCCCGATACGCAGTATTTT.

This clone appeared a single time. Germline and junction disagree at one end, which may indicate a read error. The CDR3 protein is CAGSLMLKSYEQYF. CDR3 nucleotides: TGTGCCGGCAGCTTAATGCTTAAGTCCTACGAGCAGTACTTC. The chain is built from TRBV5-6 and TRBJ2-7; D is uncertain. The CDR3 has 14 amino acids. From germline, CDR1 is SGHDT and CDR2 YYEEEE. The variable domain in full, completed from reference TRBV5-6 and TRBJ2-7, reads DAGVTQSPTHLIKTRGQQVTLRCSPKSGHDTVSWYQQALGQGPQFIFQYYEEEERQRGNFPDRFSGHQFPNYSSELNVNALLLGDSALYLCAGSLMLKSYEQYFGPGTRLTVT.

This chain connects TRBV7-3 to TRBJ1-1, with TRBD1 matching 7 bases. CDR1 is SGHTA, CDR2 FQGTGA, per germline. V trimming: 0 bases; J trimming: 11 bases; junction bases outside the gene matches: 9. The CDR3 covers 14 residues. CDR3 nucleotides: TGTGCCAGCAGCTTAACCAGGACAGGTCAGGGGGCTTTCTTT. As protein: CASSLTRTGQGAFF.

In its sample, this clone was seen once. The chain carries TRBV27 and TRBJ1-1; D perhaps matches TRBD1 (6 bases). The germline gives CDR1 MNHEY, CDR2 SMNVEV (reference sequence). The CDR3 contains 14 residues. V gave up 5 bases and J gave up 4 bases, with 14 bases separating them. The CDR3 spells CASSVQGFITEAFF. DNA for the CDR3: TGTGCCAGCAGTGTACAGGGATTTATCACTGAAGCTTTCTTT.

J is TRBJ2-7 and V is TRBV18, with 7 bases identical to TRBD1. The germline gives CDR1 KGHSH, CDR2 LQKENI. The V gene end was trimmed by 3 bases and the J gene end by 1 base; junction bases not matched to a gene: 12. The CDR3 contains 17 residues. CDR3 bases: TGTGCCAGCTCACCTAATTTACCCGGGACAGCTTCCTACGAGCAGTACTTC. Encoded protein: CASSPNLPGTASYEQYF.

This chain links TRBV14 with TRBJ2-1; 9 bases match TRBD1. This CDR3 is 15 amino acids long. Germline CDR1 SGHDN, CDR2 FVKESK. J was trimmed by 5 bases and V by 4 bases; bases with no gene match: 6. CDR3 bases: TGTGCCAGCAGCCTTCTAAGGACAGGGGACAATGAGCAGTTCTTC. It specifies CASSLLRTGDNEQFF.

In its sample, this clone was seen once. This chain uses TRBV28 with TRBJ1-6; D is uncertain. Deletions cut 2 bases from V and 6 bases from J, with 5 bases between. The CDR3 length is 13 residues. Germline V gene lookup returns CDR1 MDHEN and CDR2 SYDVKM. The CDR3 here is CASSLPSNSPLHF. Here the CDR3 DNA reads TGTGCCAGCAGTTTACCCTCTAATTCACCCCTCCACTTT.

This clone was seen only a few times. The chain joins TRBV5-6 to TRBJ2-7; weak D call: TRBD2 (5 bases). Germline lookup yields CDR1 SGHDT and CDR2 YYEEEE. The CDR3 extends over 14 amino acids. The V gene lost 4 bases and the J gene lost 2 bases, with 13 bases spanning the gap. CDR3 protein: CASSNDPGAYEQYF. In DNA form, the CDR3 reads TGTGCCAGCAGCAACGACCCCGGGGCCTACGAGCAGTACTTC.

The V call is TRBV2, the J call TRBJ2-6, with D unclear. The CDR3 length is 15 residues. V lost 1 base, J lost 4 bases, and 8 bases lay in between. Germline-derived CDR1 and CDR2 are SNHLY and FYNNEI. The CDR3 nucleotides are TGTGCCAGCAGTGAAGTATGGATGGGGGCCAACGTCCTGACTTTC. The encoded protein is CASSEVWMGANVLTF.

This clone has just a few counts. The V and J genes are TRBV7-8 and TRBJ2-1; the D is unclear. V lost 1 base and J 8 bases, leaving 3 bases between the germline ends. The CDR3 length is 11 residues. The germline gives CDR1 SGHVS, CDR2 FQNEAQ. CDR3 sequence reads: CASSLVDEQFF. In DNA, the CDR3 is TGTGCCAGCAGCTTAGTTGATGAGCAGTTCTTC.